This TCR beta chain was sequenced during a study of early T cells in non-severe SARS-CoV-2 infection. Individually, cDNA molecules had unique molecular identifiers attached to them. One entry per CDR3 protein results from TCRdb running MiXCR on the 5' RACE reads. The sample lists approximately 70,000 distinct CDR3 sequences, over 9.5% occurring once. Between the trimmed V and J ends, which lost 8 bases and 7 bases, there was a span of 12 bases. Germline V gene lookup returns CDR1 GTSNPN and CDR2 SVGIG (reference sequence). This CDR3 comprises 12 residues. The sequence derives from an adult who was a healthcare worker with PCR-confirmed SARS-CoV-2 infection or an uninfected control (not recorded which). Sequenced material: whole blood. The chain combines TRBV30 with TRBJ1-6; tentative D call: TRBD1 (6 bases). CDR3 coding DNA: TGTGCCCGGGGGGGCGCGAATTCACCCCTCCACTTT. Translated: CARGGANSPLHF.